Listed below are T cell receptor beta chains from one sample, sequenced in a study of vaccination effects on CD4 cells after COVID-19. These receptors' targets are unknown. Generated by immunoSEQ multiplex PCR, the TCRdb table keeps only in-frame clones and is missing some. The sample comprises about 39,000 clones, about 67% of which are singletons, and about 8% rests with the top ten. Sample: CD4+ T cells from PBMCs cultured without peptide, taken after COVID-19 vaccination. These receptors all come from a human donor who received a COVID-19 vaccine. The CDR3 runs from the conserved cysteine through the conserved F or W. The D gene is left open where the match is weak. A clone size is listed for some rows: how often the clone was seen (once, few, many), or a class if it is expanded.

j_call v_call clone_size d_call cdr3_aa cdr3_nt
TRBJ1-2 TRBV9 NA NA CASSTVANYGYTF TGTGCCAGCAGCACAGTGGCGAACTATGGCTACACCTTC
TRBJ2-7 TRBV21-1 NA NA CASSKRGIGTGSHEQYF TGTGCCAGCAGCAAACGAGGTATCGGGACAGGGTCCCACGAGCAGTACTTC
TRBJ2-3 TRBV5-1 NA NA CASGADTQYF TGCGCCAGCGGGGCAGATACGCAGTATTTT
TRBJ2-5 TRBV9 NA NA CASSVALDTQGTQYF TGTGCCAGCAGCGTAGCTTTGGACACCCAAGGGACCCAGTACTTC
TRBJ2-3 TRBV7-6 NA NA CASSSPRGRGLTDTQYF TGTGCCAGCAGCTCACCCCGGGGGCGGGGGCTCACAGATACGCAGTATTTT
TRBJ1-1 TRBV5-6 NA NA CASSLTGTAFF TGTGCCAGCAGCTTAACAGGGACGGCTTTCTTT
TRBJ1-3 TRBV7-2 few NA CASTPVAGGGNTIYF TGTGCCAGCACCCCGGTGGCGGGGGGGGGAAACACCATATATTTT
TRBJ2-2 TRBV18 NA NA CASSVQNTGELFF TGTGCCAGCTCAGTGCAGAACACCGGGGAGCTGTTTTTT
TRBJ2-2 TRBV5-4 NA NA CASSLGGNTGELFF TGTGCCAGCAGCTTGGGGGGGAATACCGGGGAGCTGTTTTTT
TRBJ2-7 TRBV27 NA NA CASSLSRQSVPGEQYF TGTGCCAGCAGTTTATCGAGGCAATCTGTTCCTGGCGAGCAGTACTTC
TRBJ2-7 TRBV15 NA NA CATSREGLGYEQYF TGTGCCACCAGCAGAGAAGGTCTCGGATACGAGCAGTACTTC
TRBJ2-5 TRBV5-1 NA TRBD2 CASSLSNDLAGVETQYF TGCGCCAGCAGCCTATCGAACGACCTAGCGGGGGTTGAGACCCAGTACTTC
TRBJ2-1 TRBV29-1 NA TRBD2 CSAAWTSGAYNEQFF TGCAGCGCGGCTTGGACTAGCGGAGCCTACAATGAGCAGTTCTTC
TRBJ2-5 TRBV5-1 NA TRBD1 CASSLVGQSQETQYF TGCGCCAGCAGCTTGGTGGGACAGTCCCAAGAGACCCAGTACTTC
TRBJ2-5 TRBV5-1 NA TRBD1 CASSLGDRAQETQYF TGCGCCAGCAGCTTGGGGGACAGAGCCCAAGAGACCCAGTACTTC
TRBJ1-1 TRBV10-3 NA TRBD1 CATRTTGGASTEAFF TGTGCCACACGTACCACAGGGGGCGCGAGTACTGAAGCTTTCTTT
TRBJ2-5 TRBV7-9 NA NA CASSLALGGAGETQYF TGTGCCAGCAGCTTAGCTTTAGGAGGGGCGGGAGAGACCCAGTACTTC
TRBJ1-2 TRBV2 few NA CASTGTFGYTF TGTGCCAGCACCGGGACTTTTGGCTACACCTTC
TRBJ2-7 TRBV28 NA NA CASSVATASYEQYF TGTGCCAGCAGTGTAGCAACGGCCTCCTACGAGCAGTACTTC
TRBJ1-1 TRBV3-1/TRBV3-2 NA NA CASREGIFNTEAFF TGTGCCAGCAGAGAGGGGATTTTTAACACTGAAGCTTTCTTT
TRBJ1-2 TRBV19 NA NA CASRPRINYGYTF TGTGCCAGTAGACCTAGGATTAACTATGGCTACACCTTC
TRBJ2-1 TRBV11-3 medium-sized TRBD1 CASSLEQGAYNEQFF TGTGCCAGCAGCTTAGAACAGGGGGCCTACAATGAGCAGTTCTTC
TRBJ1-2 TRBV18 NA TRBD1 CASSEQDLQGPGYTF TGTGCCAGCTCAGAACAGGACTTACAGGGGCCTGGCTACACCTTC
TRBJ2-7 TRBV6-6 NA NA CASSYQETYEQYF TGTGCCAGCAGTTACCAGGAGACCTACGAGCAGTACTTC
TRBJ2-7 TRBV24-1 NA TRBD1 CATSRDSYEQYF TGTGCCACCTCTCGGGACAGCTACGAGCAGTACTTC
TRBJ2-7 TRBV14 NA NA CASSPFQSSYEQYF TGTGCCAGCAGCCCATTTCAGTCGTCCTACGAGCAGTACTTC
TRBJ1-1 TRBV3-1/TRBV3-2 NA NA CASSPYTGFTEAFF TGTGCCAGCAGCCCCTACACAGGGTTCACTGAAGCTTTCTTT
TRBJ1-3 TRBV5-6 NA NA CASSLAADFSGNTIYF TGTGCCAGCAGCTTGGCGGCTGACTTTTCTGGAAACACCATATATTTT
TRBJ2-4 TRBV2 NA NA CASSGSEDIQYF TGTGCCAGCAGTGGTAGTGAGGACATTCAGTACTTC
TRBJ2-7 TRBV4-1 once TRBD1 CASSPNFLTGFNGYEQYF TGCGCCAGCAGCCCTAACTTCCTGACAGGGTTTAATGGCTACGAGCAGTACTTC
TRBJ1-2 TRBV21-1 NA NA CASSRTRGAHMLVLYGYTF TGTGCCAGCAGCAGAACCAGGGGTGCTCACATGTTGGTCCTCTATGGCTACACCTTC
TRBJ2-7 TRBV7-2 NA TRBD1 CASSLGDRVHEQYF TGTGCCAGCAGCTTAGGGGACAGGGTTCACGAGCAGTACTTC